The present TCR beta chain was sequenced within a study of chemoradiotherapy in HPV16-positive cancers (dated by TCRdb to the early 2020s). A note on the overall study: Candidate HPV-specific T-cell clones and common TCR motifs were defined by functional T-cell assays performed on cells from a couple of HPV16-positive patients. The study asked whether T-cell immunity to the HPV oncoproteins E6 and E7 changes during chemoradiotherapy and whether this immunity affects survival. The candidate HPV-specific TCRs and motifs were then tracked in TCR repertoires from some 86 patients with HPV-related cancers. Results and caveats for the whole study, not just this receptor: Improved recurrence-free survival in HPV16-positive patients was associated with expansion of HPV-responsive T cells during chemoradiotherapy. The functional definition of HPV-specific T cells came from only a couple of HPV16-positive patients, and the survival association was reported for HPV16-positive patients. Expansion of candidate HPV-specific clones and E7-related TCR motifs was observed in the tumor microenvironment during treatment, whereas no such expansion was observed for non-HPV-specific T cells.

The method behind the library was the immunoSEQ multiplex PCR assay. The immuneACCESS repertoire file appears here via TCRdb, limited to in-frame rearrangements. These files lack a portion of the clones; in checked studies, under half of the deficit traces to unresolved V genes, and the cause of the others is not known. The sample table records about 4,000 clones; roughly 94% of these occur just once. Of the sample, roughly 3.1% is held by the ten largest clones. The germline V gene encodes CDR1 SGHNT and CDR2 YENEEA. V is pared back by 2 bases and J by 2 bases, with 19 bases lying between the germline termini. The CDR3 runs 17 residues from the cysteine to the phenylalanine. The retained sequence is limited to the CDR3, 51 bases, with the frame set at the first base. Because repertoires were sampled repeatedly during chemoradiotherapy, clonal expansion in the tumor microenvironment could be followed.

Remarks on this clone: Its antigen has not been determined. No base quality values were provided; no much bigger clone lies one nucleotide off.

Sampling took place from a patient who underwent chemoradiotherapy. The rearrangement joined TRBV11-3 to TRBJ2-7; the D gene is unclear. This clonotype was sampled from a human donor with HPV-associated anogenital cancer. For the CDR3, the sequence is CASSLKQRRSLPYEQYF. The nucleotides are TGTGCCAGCAGCTTAAAACAAAGACGAAGTCTCCCCTACGAGCAGTACTTC.